These 25 T cell receptor beta chains were sequenced from one sample in a study of blood T cells in healthy people across ages. With a J-beta primer mix and a sample-barcoded 5' primer, a second PCR ran 7 to 11 cycles. TCRdb processed the 5' RACE reads anew with MiXCR; each CDR3 protein has one entry. The sample yields about 810,000 distinct CDR3 sequences, 36% seen once. Sequencing input: blood. The receptor source for this set is a man between 18 and 35 years old in good health.

The J gene is TRBJ2-3, the V gene TRBV20-1; TRBD1 matches at 9 bases. The germline V gene encodes CDR1 DFQATT and CDR2 SNEGSKA (reference sequence). The CDR3 totals 14 residues. V gave up 6 bases and J gave up 4 bases; unmatched junction bases: 8. The CDR3 loop reads CSAIPGQGPDTQYF. The CDR3 region has the DNA TGCAGTGCCATTCCGGGACAGGGACCAGATACGCAGTATTTT.

The genes are TRBV12-3 or TRBV12-4 and TRBJ2-1, with D uncertain. Between the trimmed V and J ends, which lost 5 bases and 7 bases, there was a span of 12 bases. The CDR3 spans 13 residues. In DNA, the CDR3 is TGTGCCAGCAGTGTTGCAGGAAGTAATGAGCAGTTCTTC. Amino acids: CASSVAGSNEQFF.

V usage is TRBV4-1 and J usage is TRBJ1-6; tentatively, D is TRBD1 (5 bases). The ends were cut back, 0 bases at V and 14 bases at J, with 11 bases in the middle. The germline CDR1 and CDR2 sequences are MGHRA and YSYEKL. The CDR3 loop spans 13 amino acids. CDR3 amino acids: CASSQERGRALHF. The DNA for the CDR3 is TGCGCCAGCAGCCAAGAAAGGGGAAGAGCCCTCCACTTT.

V gene TRBV20-1 combines with J gene TRBJ2-7; 11 positions match TRBD2. The CDR3 runs to 15 residues. Germline V lookup: CDR1 DFQATT, CDR2 SNEGSKA (reference sequence). Losses at the gene ends were 3 bases for V and 7 bases for J; bases not matched to a gene: 11. CDR3 in DNA: TGCAGTGCTAGGGGACTAGCGGAGCCCCCTCGGGAGCAGTACTTC. Protein product: CSARGLAEPPREQYF.

The chain has TRBV29-1 and TRBJ2-7; a weak D match, TRBD1 (5 bases). Germline CDR1 and CDR2: SQVTM and ANQGSEA. Between the trimmed V and J ends, which lost 0 bases and 2 bases, there was a span of 8 bases. CDR3 length equals 13 residues. The CDR3 spells CSVEDRTTYEQYF. Here the CDR3 DNA reads TGCAGCGTTGAAGATCGGACAACCTACGAGCAGTACTTC.

The table lists this clonotype with a few counts. The chain couples TRBV7-2 to TRBJ2-5; 7 bases fit TRBD2. V trimming: 4 bases; J trimming: 5 bases; junction bases outside the gene matches: 4. This CDR3 has 13 amino acids. CDR1 and CDR2 (germline): SGHTA, FQGNSA. The CDR3 bases are TGTGCCAGCAGCTCTCCCGGGAGGGAGACCCAGTACTTC. Protein product: CASSSPGRETQYF.

Turning to this clonotype: A single base separates this from a much larger clone, so it may be a read error. The chain employs TRBV12-3 or TRBV12-4 and TRBJ2-5, with 10 bases that match TRBD1. The DNA end is more similar to TRBJ2-7, so the J call may be wrong. This CDR3 region has 13 residues. The CDR3 spells CAGGGQGFHEQYF. The CDR3 bases are TGTGCCGGCGGGGGACAGGGGTTCCACGAGCAGTACTTC.

The rearrangement uses TRBV2 and TRBJ2-1; weak D call: TRBD1 (5 bases). Trimming took off 9 bases at V and 10 bases at J, with 22 bases between the two ends. Germline CDR1 SNHLY, CDR2 FYNNEI. This CDR3 is built from 14 residues. Written as DNA, the CDR3 is TGTGCCAGTGATTGGACACCGGGTCGCTACGAGCAGTTCTTC. Its translation is CASDWTPGRYEQFF.

This clonotype was detected a few times. This chain's CDR3 is CASSVGGGGEAFF. The CDR3 DNA reads TGTGCCAGCAGTGTAGGCGGGGGGGGTGAAGCTTTCTTT. The V and J genes are TRBV12-3 or TRBV12-4 and TRBJ1-1; TRBD1 might be the D (5 bases). The CDR3 has 13 residues. Trimming pared 5 bases from V and 7 bases from J, leaving 14 bases between.

This sequence joins TRBV4-2 and TRBJ1-1, with D possibly TRBD1 on 6 matching bases. V gave up 4 bases and J gave up 1 base, with 16 bases separating them. CDR3 length: 16 residues. Germline assignment: CDR1 LGHNA and CDR2 YNFKEQ. The chain's CDR3 is CASSPQPGHSNTEAFF. The CDR3 DNA sequence: TGTGCCAGCAGCCCTCAGCCGGGACACTCGAACACTGAAGCTTTCTTT.

The chain joins TRBV30 to TRBJ1-1; D uncertain. This CDR3 contains 13 residues. Germline CDR1 GTSNPN, CDR2 SVGIG (reference sequence). V shed 1 base and J shed 7 bases, with 13 bases lying between them. This CDR3 reads CAWSGQAVGEAFF. In DNA, the CDR3 is TGTGCCTGGAGTGGACAAGCTGTCGGTGAAGCTTTCTTT.

The chain joins TRBV7-9 to TRBJ2-1, with 8 bases identical to TRBD2. In germline, CDR1 is SEHNR, CDR2 FQNEAQ (reference sequence). This CDR3 contains 16 residues. The V segment lost 5 bases and the J segment 7 bases; nucleotides outside the gene matches: 13. CDR3 protein: CASSPRPGLGKNEQFF. Here the CDR3 DNA reads TGTGCCAGCAGCCCTAGACCGGGACTAGGGAAGAATGAGCAGTTCTTC.

This clonotype was picked up a small number of times. The V gene is TRBV5-1, the J gene TRBJ1-1, with 9 bases that match TRBD1. The CDR3 runs to 14 residues. The germline V gene has CDR1 SGHRS and CDR2 YFSETQ. The V gene end was trimmed by 3 bases and the J gene end by 4 bases; junction bases not matched to a gene: 4. CDR3 DNA sequence: TGCGCCAGCAGCTCGGGACAGGGACCCACTGAAGCTTTCTTT. This sequence encodes CASSSGQGPTEAFF.

This clonotype was seen only once. The junction departs from the called germline gene at one end, perhaps through a read error. The chain has TRBV9 and TRBJ1-5, with D possibly TRBD1 on 6 matching bases. This CDR3 spans 13 amino acids. Germline V gene data show CDR1 as SGDLS and CDR2 as YYNGEE. The CDR3 reads CASSGGGDQPRHF. For the CDR3, the DNA is TGTGCCAGCAGCGGAGGGGGAGATCAGCCCCGGCATTTT.

The chain couples TRBV12-3 or TRBV12-4 to TRBJ2-5; D gene ambiguous. Trimming took off 6 bases at V and 11 bases at J, with 13 bases between the two ends. The CDR3 covers 11 residues. The CDR3 here is CASRVVDEQYF. Here the CDR3 DNA reads TGTGCCAGCAGGGTAGTGGATGAGCAGTACTTC.

This clonotype occurred a few times. This sequence joins TRBV7-9 and TRBJ2-7; unclear D gene. The germline V gene encodes CDR1 SEHNR and CDR2 FQNEAQ (reference sequence). Between the trimmed V and J ends, which lost 4 bases and 1 base, there was a span of 17 bases. The CDR3 extends over 16 amino acids. The CDR3, as DNA: TGTGCCAGCAGCTCGTCCTTGGGGATTACTTCCTACGAGCAGTACTTC. This gives the protein CASSSSLGITSYEQYF.

The rearrangement links TRBV10-3 to TRBJ1-1; D is possibly TRBD1 (5 bases). Germline-derived CDR1 and CDR2 are ENHRY and SYGVKD. This CDR3 has 15 amino acids. V was clipped by 4 bases and J by 7 bases, with 19 bases between them. CDR3: CAISASLEGDLEAFF. CDR3 DNA: TGTGCCATCAGTGCCTCCCTAGAAGGGGATCTTGAAGCTTTCTTT.

The J gene is TRBJ1-5, the V gene TRBV27, with 7 bases aligning to TRBD1. The CDR3 is 17 amino acids. In germline, CDR1 is MNHEY, CDR2 SMNVEV (reference sequence). Unmatched junction bases numbered 15, after V lost 6 bases and J lost 4 bases. The CDR3, as DNA: TGTGCCAGCAGCCCTAGTACTGGGGACAGTCCAAATCAGCCCCAGCATTTT. It translates to CASSPSTGDSPNQPQHF.

On this clonotype: A junction end diverges from the germline sequence, so it may reflect a read error. The chain uses TRBV5-1 and TRBJ1-6; TRBD1 is a possible D gene (6 bases). The CDR3 is made up of 15 amino acids. Per the germline V gene, CDR1 is SGHRS and CDR2 is YFSETQ. The CDR3 region has the DNA TGCGCCAGCAGCGGCACGACAGGTTCTAATTCACCCCCCCACTTT. This codes for CASSGTTGSNSPPHF.

Worth noting for this clonotype: It may be a read error: a sequence one base away is much more abundant. V gene TRBV20-1 combines with J gene TRBJ2-3; D unresolved. The CDR3 has 15 amino acids. Per germline, CDR1 DFQATT and CDR2 SNEGSKA (reference sequence). Trimming shortened V by 5 bases and J by 10 bases, and 25 bases separated the two germline ends. The CDR3 coding sequence is TGCAGTGCTCCCGGCCGGGTCTCACTAATGGATGCGCAGTATTTT. It yields the protein CSAPGRVSLMDAQYF.

The V gene is TRBV7-2, the J gene TRBJ2-3; D gene uncertain. V lost 1 base and J 10 bases, leaving 6 bases between the germline ends. Germline loops: CDR1 SGHTA, CDR2 FQGNSA. The CDR3 contains 11 residues. CDR3 protein: CASSLVRAQYF. Written as DNA, the CDR3 is TGTGCCAGCAGCTTAGTTAGAGCGCAGTATTTT.

The chain combines TRBV29-1 with TRBJ2-3; D possibly uses TRBD1 or TRBD2 (6 bases each). CDR1 and CDR2 (germline): SQVTM, ANQGSEA. V was trimmed by 4 bases and J by 4 bases, leaving 18 bases between them. This CDR3 contains 15 residues. As DNA, the CDR3 is TGCAGCGTTGGGGCCGGTGGGGGGCGTGCAGATACGCAGTATTTT. It codes for CSVGAGGGRADTQYF.

This clonotype was observed a few times. This chain uses TRBV7-6 with TRBJ2-1; D gene ambiguous. This CDR3 spans 14 amino acids. Germline CDR1 and CDR2: SGHVS and FNYEAQ. The V end was cut by 0 bases, the J end by 4 bases, with 7 bases between. CDR3 nucleotides: TGTGCCAGCAGCTTAGCCCCTAGATACAATGAGCAGTTCTTC. Its translation is CASSLAPRYNEQFF.

The rearrangement links TRBV5-6 to TRBJ1-2; 7 positions agree with TRBD1. The V and J ends lost 7 bases and 8 bases, in that order; junction bases with no gene match: 11. Germline CDR1 is SGHDT and CDR2 is YYEEEE. The CDR3 loop spans 13 amino acids. CDR3: CASYRQGSHGYTF. The DNA of the CDR3 is TGTGCCAGCTACCGACAGGGTTCACACGGCTACACCTTC.

This clonotype was counted a few times. The germline gene is not matched at one end of the junction; a read error may be the cause. This chain links TRBV20-1 with TRBJ1-6; tentatively, D is TRBD1 (6 bases). Germline V gene data show CDR1 as DFQATT and CDR2 as SNEGSKA (reference sequence). This CDR3 has 15 amino acids. This CDR3 is CSARDRDTYNSPPHF. The CDR3, as DNA: TGCAGTGCTAGAGACAGGGACACCTATAATTCACCCCCCCACTTT.